Following are 26 T cell receptor beta chains from one sample sequenced in a study of T cell responses to AZD1222 COVID-19 vaccine. TCRdb's table, derived via immunoSEQ multiplex PCR, lists solely in-frame clones and lacks some. The table has 100,000 to 120,000 clones, roughly 92% seen once. Sequences were derived from peripheral blood, sampled 28 days after the second AZD1222 dose. Every receptor here comes from an adult who received the AZD1222 COVID-19 vaccine.

This clone turned up a few times. The rearrangement joins TRBV2 to TRBJ2-5; tentatively, D is TRBD2 (6 bases). The V end lost 6 bases, the J end lost 1 base, and 9 bases lay between the germline ends. The CDR3 consists of 13 residues. CDR1 and CDR2 from the germline V gene are SNHLY and FYNNEI. This CDR3 is CASRPGLQETQYF. DNA for the CDR3: TGTGCCAGCAGGCCGGGACTCCAAGAGACCCAGTACTTC.

The count of this clone is one. The chain uses TRBV27 and TRBJ2-2; D is undetermined. CDR1 and CDR2 from the germline V gene are MNHEY and SMNVEV (reference sequence). The CDR3 extends over 12 amino acids. The V end was cut by 1 base, the J end by 8 bases, with 5 bases between. The CDR3 sequence is CASSLWAGELFF. Here the CDR3 DNA reads TGTGCCAGCAGTTTATGGGCAGGGGAGCTGTTTTTT.

The J gene is TRBJ2-1, the V gene TRBV27; D perhaps matches TRBD1 (6 bases). The V end lost 5 bases, the J end lost 8 bases, and 13 bases lay between the germline ends. The CDR3 has 13 residues. Germline CDR1 and CDR2: MNHEY and SMNVEV (reference sequence). CDR3 sequence: CASSPLQGYEQFF. For the CDR3, the DNA is TGTGCCAGCAGTCCCCTACAGGGCTATGAGCAGTTCTTC.

This chain uses TRBV5-1 with TRBJ1-2; D gene ambiguous. This CDR3 has 13 amino acids. From germline, CDR1 is SGHRS and CDR2 YFSETQ. V was cut by 3 bases and J by 1 base, with 7 bases left in between. DNA for the CDR3: TGCGCCAGCAGCTCCCGACTTAACTATGGCTACACCTTC. Residues: CASSSRLNYGYTF.

The chain is built from TRBV6-2 or TRBV6-3 and TRBJ1-2; D is undetermined. This CDR3 is 15 amino acids long. Germline V gives CDR1 MNHEY, CDR2 SVGEGT. Trimming pared 6 bases from V and 1 base from J, leaving 15 bases between. CDR3 protein: CASSRPVASNYGYTF. CDR3 coding DNA: TGTGCCAGCAGCCGCCCGGTCGCTAGTAACTATGGCTACACCTTC.

V usage is TRBV3-1 (or the pseudogene TRBV3-2) and J usage is TRBJ1-1; 9 bases are shared with TRBD1. The germline gives CDR1 LGHDT, CDR2 YNNKEL (reference sequence). CDR3 size: 13 residues. J was trimmed by 11 bases and V by 6 bases; bases with no gene match: 10. The CDR3 DNA reads as TGTGCCAGCAGAACACCGGGACAGGGTTTGGCTTTCTTT. Protein sequence: CASRTPGQGLAFF.

The chain is built from TRBV28 and TRBJ1-3; 8 bases match TRBD1. Trimming at V came to 4 bases and at J to 2 bases, leaving 7 bases not matched to a gene. The CDR3 consists of 16 residues. The germline V gene has CDR1 MDHEN and CDR2 SYDVKM. The DNA for the CDR3 is TGTGCCAGCAGTTCGCGGACAGGGAGGACTGGAAACACCATATATTTT. It is translated as CASSSRTGRTGNTIYF.

This rearrangement joins TRBV10-3 to TRBJ1-1; 7 bases map to TRBD1. V dropped 6 bases and J dropped 0; count of bases not matched to a gene: 4. This CDR3 contains 14 residues. Per the germline V gene, CDR1 is ENHRY and CDR2 is SYGVKD. The CDR3 spells CAISDGQVNTEAFF. The CDR3 DNA sequence: TGTGCCATCAGCGACGGACAGGTGAACACTGAAGCTTTCTTT.

This chain uses TRBV4-1 with TRBJ2-7, with 8 positions matching TRBD2. Germline loops: CDR1 MGHRA, CDR2 YSYEKL. The junction had 19 bases not matched to a gene; V was cut back by 6 bases and J by 6 bases. This CDR3 has 17 residues. CDR3 protein: CASSPTGRAGGPGEQYF. The CDR3 region has the DNA TGCGCCAGCAGTCCCACCGGTCGCGCGGGGGGCCCGGGCGAGCAGTACTTC.

This chain joins TRBV6-5 and TRBJ1-1, with TRBD1 identical over 9 bases. The germline gives CDR1 MNHEY, CDR2 SVGAGI. This CDR3 has 14 amino acids. Unmatched junction bases numbered 2, after V lost 2 bases and J lost 4 bases. The CDR3 reads CASSYDRGGTEAFF. In nucleotides, the CDR3 is TGTGCCAGCAGTTACGACAGGGGGGGCACTGAAGCTTTCTTT.

This sequence joins TRBV12-5 and TRBJ1-1; no clear D. The CDR3 spans 16 residues. Germline V CDR1 and CDR2: LGHNT, FRNRAP. V lost 0 bases and J 1 base, leaving 12 bases between the germline ends. CDR3 coding DNA: TGTGCTAGTGGTTTGGTACCCGGGGATCCGAACACTGAAGCTTTCTTT. Translated, it gives CASGLVPGDPNTEAFF.

This sequence joins TRBV11-3 and TRBJ2-2; possibly TRBD1 or TRBD2 for D (5 bases each). Trimming took off 4 bases at V and 6 bases at J, with 24 bases between the two ends. The CDR3 extends over 18 amino acids. Germline lookup yields CDR1 SGHNT and CDR2 YENEEA. CDR3 protein: CASSSVRGQDLRAGELFF. In DNA form, the CDR3 reads TGTGCCAGCAGCTCAGTGAGGGGCCAAGACCTTAGGGCCGGGGAGCTGTTTTTT.

The rearrangement links TRBV18 to TRBJ1-5; D is undetermined. Germline V gene data show CDR1 as KGHSH and CDR2 as LQKENI. Trimming removed 2 bases at V and 6 bases at J, with 5 bases between. CDR3 size: 12 residues. The CDR3 nucleotides read TGTGCCAGCTCACCAAGCGGTCAGCCCCAGCATTTT. Protein product: CASSPSGQPQHF. Variable domain in full (rest from reference TRBV18 and TRBJ1-5): NAGVMQNPRHLVRRRGQEARLRCSPMKGHSHVYWYRQLPEEGLKFMVYLQKENIIDESGMPKERFSAEFPKEGPSILRIQQVVRGDSAAYFCASSPSGQPQHFGDGTRLSIL.

The J gene is TRBJ1-1, the V gene TRBV6-5, with a weak D call TRBD1 (5 bases). V was cut by 5 bases and J by 1 base, with 8 bases left in between. Germline V gene lookup returns CDR1 MNHEY and CDR2 SVGAGI. The CDR3 contains 13 residues. The CDR3 loop is CASSTDRNTEAFF. The CDR3 DNA is TGTGCCAGCAGTACTGACAGGAACACTGAAGCTTTCTTT.

This chain connects TRBV6-1 to TRBJ2-1, with 8 bases lining up with TRBD1. CDR1 and CDR2 (germline): MNHNS, SASEGT. V lost 1 base to trimming and J lost 6 bases; unmatched junction nucleotides: 8. This CDR3 contains 16 residues. DNA of the CDR3: TGTGCCAGCAGTGAAGGATACCCCACAGGGGGCAATGAGCAGTTCTTC. This encodes CASSEGYPTGGNEQFF.

The V and J genes are TRBV13 and TRBJ1-5, with D possibly being TRBD1 (6 bases). Germline V lookup: CDR1 PRHDT, CDR2 FYEKMQ (reference sequence). CDR3 length equals 14 residues. V lost 0 bases and J lost 6, with 9 bases in between. CDR3 bases: TGTGCCAGCAGCTTAGGAGGGGGACGTCAGCCCCAGCATTTT. Translation gives CASSLGGGRQPQHF.

The chain uses TRBV19 and TRBJ2-1, with 14 positions matching TRBD2. V shed 5 bases, J shed 4 bases, and the junction held 4 bases outside the gene matches. This CDR3 has 16 residues. The germline gives CDR1 LNHDA, CDR2 SQIVND (reference sequence). Here the CDR3 DNA reads TGTGCCAGTAGTCCTTGGACTAGCGGGGGGTACAATGAGCAGTTCTTC. Amino acids: CASSPWTSGGYNEQFF.

The chain links TRBV29-1 to TRBJ2-7, with TRBD1 identical over 7 bases. The CDR3 is 12 amino acids. Germline CDR1 is SQVTM and CDR2 is ANQGSEA. V lost 7 bases to trimming and J lost 10 bases; unmatched junction nucleotides: 13. The CDR3 region is CSAGTAAFGQYF. The CDR3 coding sequence is TGCAGCGCCGGGACAGCCGCCTTCGGACAGTACTTC.

This clone came up a few times. The chain combines TRBV12-3 or TRBV12-4 with TRBJ2-7; no definite D call. The ends were cut back, 4 bases at V and 7 bases at J, with 8 bases in the middle. This CDR3 is 11 amino acids long. The CDR3 protein is CASSSLGEQYF. The CDR3 DNA sequence: TGTGCCAGCAGTTCCCTTGGGGAGCAGTACTTC.

The chain combines TRBV3-1 (or the pseudogene TRBV3-2) with TRBJ2-3; no clear D. This CDR3 has 14 amino acids. Germline CDR1 is LGHDT and CDR2 is YNNKEL (reference sequence). V was pared by 2 bases and J by 1 base, with 7 bases between. The CDR3 sequence: CASSQLQGTDTQYF. In nucleotides, the CDR3 is TGTGCCAGCAGCCAACTCCAGGGCACAGATACGCAGTATTTT.

This rearrangement joins TRBV27 to TRBJ1-2, with D possibly being TRBD1 (6 bases). This CDR3 has 14 amino acids. Germline V gene data show CDR1 as MNHEY and CDR2 as SMNVEV (reference sequence). Trimming stripped 6 bases from V and 2 bases from J, with 13 bases between. This chain's CDR3 is CASSRQGPNYGYTF. For the CDR3, the DNA is TGTGCCAGCAGCCGCCAGGGGCCCAACTATGGCTACACCTTC.

The chain uses TRBV5-1 and TRBJ2-3, with D perhaps given as TRBD1 or TRBD2 (6 bases each). CDR1 and CDR2 (germline): SGHRS, YFSETQ. Trimming removed 1 base at V and 3 bases at J, with 15 bases between. The CDR3 has 16 amino acids. DNA for the CDR3: TGCGCCAGCAGCTTGACCCCTAGGGGGGCTACAGATACGCAGTATTTT. Translated, it gives CASSLTPRGATDTQYF. Supplemented by reference TRBV5-1 and TRBJ2-3, the full variable domain reads KAGVTQTPRYLIKTRGQQVTLSCSPISGHRSVSWYQQTPGQGLQFLFEYFSETQRNKGNFPGRFSGRQFSNSRSEMNVSTLELGDSALYLCASSLTPRGATDTQYFGPGTRLTVL.

The chain is built from TRBV3-1 (or the pseudogene TRBV3-2) and TRBJ1-5, with D unclear. Germline V gene sequence: CDR1 LGHDT, CDR2 YNNKEL (reference sequence). V was pared by 0 bases and J by 0 bases, with 9 bases between. This CDR3 is built from 16 residues. The CDR3 nucleotides read TGTGCCAGCAGCCAAGATGCGGGGAGTAGCAATCAGCCCCAGCATTTT. This encodes CASSQDAGSSNQPQHF.

There are a few counts of this clone. The chain recombines TRBV7-2 with TRBJ2-5; the match to TRBD2 covers 14 bases. After removal of 5 bases from V and 2 bases from J, the junction contained 4 bases not matched to a gene. This CDR3 is built from 16 residues. The germline V gene encodes CDR1 SGHTA and CDR2 FQGNSA. The DNA for the CDR3 is TGTGCCAGCAGCCTTGGACTAGCGGGGGGACAAGAGACCCAGTACTTC. Translation: CASSLGLAGGQETQYF.

On this clone itself: Other DNA sequences of this sample code for an identical CDR3. For the CDR3, the DNA is TGTGCCACCAGTGACCTACAGAGCAATCAGCCCCAGCATTTT. It specifies CATSDLQSNQPQHF. The V gene is TRBV24-1, the J gene TRBJ1-5; D unresolved. Per the germline V gene, CDR1 is KGHDR and CDR2 is SFDVKD. Deletions cut 4 bases from V and 1 base from J, with 7 bases between. The CDR3 consists of 14 residues.

J is TRBJ2-3 and V is TRBV24-1; D unclear. This CDR3 spans 14 amino acids. The ends were cut back, 5 bases at V and 9 bases at J, with 17 bases in the middle. The germline gives CDR1 KGHDR, CDR2 SFDVKD. As DNA, the CDR3 is TGTGCCACCAGTGCTCCCTCGAAAGCCGTGACGCAGTATTTT. Translating gives CATSAPSKAVTQYF.